Listed below are T cell receptor beta chains from one sample, sequenced in a study of cytomegalovirus exposure and HLA in healthy donors. The assay was immunoSEQ multiplex PCR, and TCRdb's table has in-frame clones only and misses some. Here the sample spans about 98,000 clones, about 70% being singletons. The sequencing sample was made of PBMCs. The receptors here all came from a female donor in good health and CMV-seronegative. CDR3s include the opening cysteine and the closing phenylalanine or tryptophan. D genes are given only for firm matches. Not all rows give a size; the values are once, few, many and, for expanded clones, a class.

v_call	j_call	d_call	clone_size	cdr3_nt	cdr3_aa
TRBV5-1	TRBJ2-7	TRBD1	-	TGCGCCAGCAGCGTACAGGGGGCCTCCTCCTACGAGCAGTACTTC	CASSVQGASSYEQYF
TRBV5-1	TRBJ2-4	-	-	TGCGCCAGCAGCTTGGAGGCGGGAAGAGCCAAAAACATTCAGTACTTC	CASSLEAGRAKNIQYF
TRBV7-9	TRBJ2-1	-	-	TGTGCCAGCAGCTCCCTGGGGCGGGGTTACTCCTACAATGAGCAGTTCTTC	CASSSLGRGYSYNEQFF
TRBV30	TRBJ2-5	TRBD1	-	TGTGCCTGGAGTCCCCGACAGGGGAGAAGGGGAGAGACCCAGTACTTC	CAWSPRQGRRGETQYF
TRBV6-6	TRBJ1-2	TRBD1	-	TGTGCCAGCAGCTGGAGCCCGACAGGGAGCCAATGGGGCTACACCTTC	CASSWSPTGSQWGYTF
TRBV19	TRBJ1-2	TRBD1	-	TGTGCCAGTTGGCGACAGGGGGCTGGCTATGGCTACACCTTC	CASWRQGAGYGYTF
TRBV28	TRBJ1-2	TRBD1	-	TGTGCCTCCTTAGGGGCAGGGGGCTCCTATGGCTACACCTTC	CASLGAGGSYGYTF
TRBV4-2	TRBJ1-4	TRBD1	-	TGTGCCAGCAGCCAAGATCCAACAGGGGGAAATGAAAAACTGTTTTTT	CASSQDPTGGNEKLFF
TRBV6-5	TRBJ2-5	TRBD1	-	TGTGCCAGCAGGCGCAGGCAGGGGGATAGGGAGACCCAGTACTTC	CASRRRQGDRETQYF
TRBV30	TRBJ1-1	-	once	TGTGCCTGGAGTGGTAGGGCGGGAGGCACTGAAGCTTTCTTT	CAWSGRAGGTEAFF
TRBV7-6	TRBJ1-4	TRBD1	-	TGTGCCAGCAGCGCAACAGGGGCTAATGAAAAACTGTTTTTT	CASSATGANEKLFF
TRBV14	TRBJ2-7	TRBD1	-	TGTGCCAGCAGCCCGTTCAGGGGGACAGGGAGCCCCTACGAGCAGTACTTC	CASSPFRGTGSPYEQYF
TRBV15	TRBJ2-1	-	-	TGTGCCACCAGCAGAGGCTCTAGCGCCTCCTACAATGAGCAGTTCTTC	CATSRGSSASYNEQFF
TRBV28	TRBJ2-7	TRBD2	-	TGTGCCAGCAACGCGGGAGGCACGATCTACGAGCAGTACTTC	CASNAGGTIYEQYF
TRBV4-2	TRBJ1-5	-	-	TGTGCCAGCAGCCAGTCTCAGGGGAGGGAATATAGCAATCAGCCCCAGCATTTT	CASSQSQGREYSNQPQHF
TRBV5-6	TRBJ2-2	-	-	TGTGCCAGCAGCTTGGACTTCACCGGGGAGCTGTTTTTT	CASSLDFTGELFF
TRBV2	TRBJ2-2	TRBD2	-	TGTGCCAGCCGGGACTATGACACCGGGGAGCTGTTTTTT	CASRDYDTGELFF